This record covers a single T cell receptor beta chain. Its specificity is not known. The sample comes from a study of vaccination and CD4 T cells after COVID-19. Study-level results: The study sampled relatively few convalescent patients and omitted early post-infection timepoints.

V lost 7 bases to trimming and J lost 5 bases; unmatched junction nucleotides: 23. Looked up from germline, CDR1 is SGHTS and CDR2 is YDEGEE. The CDR3 loop spans 18 amino acids. An Oncomine TCR Beta short-read assay was used to sequence the DNA from cultured CD4+ T cells. From the PCR reads, TCRdb called clonotypes with MiXCR, one entry per CDR3 protein. The sample consists of around 13,000 distinct CDR3 sequences, roughly two thirds of them appearing once. Treatment: 10-day PBMC culture with coronavirus spike peptide pools or control peptides (ViraFEST assay). The receptor was isolated from a human donor who had recovered from COVID-19. Sequenced material: CD4+ T cells from blood, cultured in vitro, taken before SARS-CoV-2 vaccination. The rearrangement links TRBV5-8 to TRBJ2-5; the match to TRBD1 covers 7 bases. This CDR3 is CASRRGQDYILRGETQYF. The DNA of the CDR3 is TGTGCCAGCCGCCGAGGACAAGATTACATCCTCAGGGGGGAGACCCAGTACTTC.